The TCR beta chain under discussion was sequenced for a study of shared clonotypes between healthy human individuals. Study background: Three plates each covered CD4 naive and memory; CD8 naive two, CD8 memory one.

Notes on this clone: This CDR3 is also generated by other DNA sequences in the sample.

CDR3 length: 15 amino acids. Germline V gives CDR1 SGDLS, CDR2 YYNGEE. The V gene lost 0 bases and the J gene lost 0 bases, with 10 bases spanning the gap. CD8 cells classed as naive were CD45RO-negative and positively selected for CCR7, excluding terminally differentiated effector memory CD45RA+ cells. Donors included only healthy HIV-negative adults lacking recent acute infections or vaccinations. Assay: immunoSEQ multiplex PCR; the TCRdb copy retains only in-frame clones and omits some. The data contain about 2.1 million clones, 85% to 95% of them seen just once; the ten biggest clones take up around 1.7%.

Specimen: naive CD8+ T cells from PBMCs. The chain links TRBV9 to TRBJ2-7, with a tentative D call TRBD2 (5 bases). The sequence came from a man younger than 35 in good health. Some clones in this sample may be carry-over from other donors' samples. In nucleotides, the CDR3 is TGTGCCAGCAGCGTAGCAGTGGGGAGCTCCTACGAGCAGTACTTC. This gives the protein CASSVAVGSSYEQYF.